This TCR beta chain was observed in a study of spatial heterogeneity in lung cancer. TCRdb passed the 5' RACE reads through MiXCR, listing each CDR3 protein once. The data hold 90,000 or so distinct CDR3 sequences, with over 8.5% observed a single time. In germline, CDR1 is SGHRS, CDR2 YFSETQ. This CDR3 comprises 20 residues. V gave up 0 bases and J gave up 4 bases; unmatched junction bases: 15. Time point: sample taken at primary tumor resection. From tumor, nontumor lung or frozen PBMC, whole RNA was taken unsorted for sequencing. The origin of this receptor is a male donor with early-stage non-small cell lung cancer. This chain joins TRBV5-1 and TRBJ2-1; 11 positions agree with TRBD2. The sequencing here drew on PBMCs, taken at surgery. The CDR3 nucleotides read TGCGCCAGCAGCTTGGATGGGACTAGCGGAGCTTTAGTTGGTTACAATGAGCAGTTCTTC. As protein: CASSLDGTSGALVGYNEQFF.